Listed below are T cell receptor beta chains from one sample, sequenced in a study of T-cell memory formation after mild COVID-19. One entry per CDR3 protein, called by TCRdb with MiXCR from the 5' RACE reads. This repertoire shows roughly 200,000 distinct CDR3 sequences, around a fifth found once; its top ten account for more than 20%. The material sequenced was PBMCs or a T cell subset sorted from them (not recorded which). These TCRs come from an adult woman who had mild COVID-19 (a few samples of this study predate the infection). Cell type and time point are not known. CDR3s include the opening cysteine and the closing phenylalanine or tryptophan. The D gene is left open where the match is weak. The size field is filled for only some rows; it gives once, few, many or a size class.

size: few; V: TRBV28; D: TRBD1; J: TRBJ2-3; DNA: TGTGCCAACTCCCCTGGGACAGGGCAGGAGGCAGATACGCAGTATTTT; CDR3: CANSPGTGQEADTQYF
size: -; V: TRBV16; D: -; J: TRBJ1-5; DNA: TGTGCCAGCAGCCAGTCCGGGGGTGATGATCAGCCCCAGCATTTT; CDR3: CASSQSGGDDQPQHF
size: -; V: TRBV27; D: TRBD2; J: TRBJ2-5; DNA: TGTGCCAGCAGTTTATTCAGCGGGGGTAGGATGACCCAGTACTTC; CDR3: CASSLFSGGRMTQYF
size: -; V: TRBV10-3; D: -; J: TRBJ1-4; DNA: TGTGCCATCAGCCAGGACAATGAGGGAGAAAAACTGTTTTTT; CDR3: CAISQDNEGEKLFF
size: -; V: TRBV15; D: TRBD1; J: TRBJ1-4; DNA: TGTGCCACCAGCAAAGAAGACAGGGGCAATGAAAAACTGTTTTTT; CDR3: CATSKEDRGNEKLFF
size: -; V: TRBV12-3/TRBV12-4; D: -; J: TRBJ2-2; DNA: TGTGCCAGCAGTTTATCGTCGCAGGCATACACCGGGGAGCTGTTTTTT; CDR3: CASSLSSQAYTGELFF
size: few; V: TRBV29-1; D: TRBD1; J: TRBJ1-1; DNA: TGCAGCGTTTTGGGACAGGGAATTACTGAAGCTTTCTTT; CDR3: CSVLGQGITEAFF
size: few; V: TRBV20-1; D: -; J: TRBJ1-6; DNA: TGCAGTGCTAGACAGGCCCATAATTCACCCCTCCACTTT; CDR3: CSARQAHNSPLHF
size: few; V: TRBV3-1; D: TRBD1; J: TRBJ2-2; DNA: TGTGCCAGCAGCAAATCCGGGACAGGGGTTACCACCGGGGAGCTGTTTTTT; CDR3: CASSKSGTGVTTGELFF
size: -; V: TRBV24-1; D: -; J: TRBJ2-1; DNA: TGTGCCACCAGTGATCACGACTGGCGTTCTGGCTTGGTCGGCAATGAGCAGTTCTTC; CDR3: CATSDHDWRSGLVGNEQFF
size: few; V: TRBV6-2/TRBV6-3; D: -; J: TRBJ2-7; DNA: TGTGCCAGCAGTTACGTACAGGGCCTCCTCCCCTACGAGCAGTACTTC; CDR3: CASSYVQGLLPYEQYF
size: -; V: TRBV24-1; D: TRBD2; J: TRBJ2-1; DNA: TGTGCCACCAGTGAGCTAACTAGCGGCCTAAGCTCCTACAATGAGCAGTTCTTC; CDR3: CATSELTSGLSSYNEQFF
size: -; V: TRBV6-5; D: -; J: TRBJ1-2; DNA: TGTGCCAGCAGTTACACTCAGGGAAGTTATGGCTACACCTTC; CDR3: CASSYTQGSYGYTF
size: few; V: TRBV10-3; D: TRBD2; J: TRBJ2-5; DNA: TGTGCCATCAGTGAGTCTACTAGCGGGACGAAGACCCAGTACTTC; CDR3: CAISESTSGTKTQYF
size: few; V: TRBV19; D: -; J: TRBJ2-7; DNA: TGTGCCAGTAGTATTTCTTTGGGGCGAGGGCACGAGCAGTACTTC; CDR3: CASSISLGRGHEQYF
size: many; V: TRBV6-4; D: -; J: TRBJ2-3; DNA: TGTGCCAGCAGTGCGGGGGGCACAGATACGCAGTATTTT; CDR3: CASSAGGTDTQYF
size: few; V: TRBV12-3/TRBV12-4; D: -; J: TRBJ1-1; DNA: TGTGCCAGCAGTCCCTGGACAGTTATGAACACTGAAGCTTTCTTT; CDR3: CASSPWTVMNTEAFF
size: few; V: TRBV29-1; D: TRBD2; J: TRBJ2-7; DNA: TGCAGCGTCGGATGGGGTCTAGCGGAGTACTACGAGCAGTACTTC; CDR3: CSVGWGLAEYYEQYF
size: -; V: TRBV6-2/TRBV6-3; D: -; J: TRBJ1-5; DNA: TGTGCCAGCAGTTACCCCTCTCAGCCCCAGCATTTT; CDR3: CASSYPSQPQHF
size: -; V: TRBV4-3; D: TRBD1; J: TRBJ1-1; DNA: TGCGCCAGCAGCCAAGATGCAGGGGGCTGGGGCACTGAAGCTTTCTTT; CDR3: CASSQDAGGWGTEAFF
size: -; V: TRBV7-9; D: -; J: TRBJ2-1; DNA: TGTGCCAGCAGCTTCAAGACGGGCATCGAACCACACAGAACGAGGTACAATGAGCAGTTCTTC; CDR3: CASSFKTGIEPHRTRYNEQFF
size: -; V: TRBV7-8; D: -; J: TRBJ1-3; DNA: TGTGCCAGCAGCCTCAGGGCCCACTCTGGAAACACCATATATTTT; CDR3: CASSLRAHSGNTIYF
size: few; V: TRBV7-9; D: -; J: TRBJ2-7; DNA: TGTGCCAGCAGCTTCGAGGACAGCGCCTACGAGCAGTACTTC; CDR3: CASSFEDSAYEQYF
size: -; V: TRBV6-2/TRBV6-3; D: TRBD2; J: TRBJ2-4; DNA: TGTGCCAGCAGTCCTTCTCAAGGCCTGACTAGCGTGCGGCACTTC; CDR3: CASSPSQGLTSVRHF
size: once; V: TRBV30; D: -; J: TRBJ2-7; DNA: TGTGCCTGGAGTGTACGGCCCGGCTACGAGCAGTACTTC; CDR3: CAWSVRPGYEQYF
size: few; V: TRBV20-1; D: TRBD1; J: TRBJ2-1; DNA: TGCAGTGCTAGAGCGGACAGGGCCTACAATGAGCAGTTCTTC; CDR3: CSARADRAYNEQFF
size: -; V: TRBV7-2; D: TRBD2; J: TRBJ2-3; DNA: TGTGCCAGCAGCATACGACTAGCGGGGGGCCCGAGCACAGATACGCAGTATTTT; CDR3: CASSIRLAGGPSTDTQYF
size: -; V: TRBV24-1; D: -; J: TRBJ1-2; DNA: TGTGCCACCAGTGCCGCAGGACAGCCCAGGACCTTC; CDR3: CATSAAGQPRTF
size: many; V: TRBV15; D: TRBD2; J: TRBJ2-7; DNA: TGTGCCACCAGCAGAGCCGGGACTAGCGGGGCCTGGGAGCAGTACTTC; CDR3: CATSRAGTSGAWEQYF
size: -; V: TRBV27; D: -; J: TRBJ1-5; DNA: TGTGCCAGCAGTCCCCGGGACGTAAATCAGCCCCAGCATTTT; CDR3: CASSPRDVNQPQHF
size: few; V: TRBV6-5; D: -; J: TRBJ1-5; DNA: TGTGCCAGCAGTTCCGAGGAGGGGGGGGACAATCAGCCCCAGCATTTT; CDR3: CASSSEEGGDNQPQHF
size: -; V: TRBV6-5; D: -; J: TRBJ1-5; DNA: TGTGCCAGCAGGGGTCCAGGGGAATATCAGCCCCAGCATTTT; CDR3: CASRGPGEYQPQHF
size: -; V: TRBV7-9; D: TRBD1; J: TRBJ2-7; DNA: TGTGCCAGCAGCGCACTTGGACAGGGTAAAAACGAGCAGTACTTC; CDR3: CASSALGQGKNEQYF
size: -; V: TRBV25-1; D: -; J: TRBJ1-2; DNA: TGTGCCAGCAGTGACCCCGACACGTCCTTTTTTGGCTACACCTTC; CDR3: CASSDPDTSFFGYTF
size: -; V: TRBV6-2/TRBV6-3; D: TRBD1; J: TRBJ2-7; DNA: TGTGCCAGCAGTTACGCCTACAGGGGAAGCCTGTCCTACGAGCAGTACTTC; CDR3: CASSYAYRGSLSYEQYF
size: -; V: TRBV20-1; D: TRBD1; J: TRBJ2-2; DNA: TGCAGTGCTAGAAGACCGCGACAGGGGAGATTGACCGGGGAGCTGTTTTTT; CDR3: CSARRPRQGRLTGELFF